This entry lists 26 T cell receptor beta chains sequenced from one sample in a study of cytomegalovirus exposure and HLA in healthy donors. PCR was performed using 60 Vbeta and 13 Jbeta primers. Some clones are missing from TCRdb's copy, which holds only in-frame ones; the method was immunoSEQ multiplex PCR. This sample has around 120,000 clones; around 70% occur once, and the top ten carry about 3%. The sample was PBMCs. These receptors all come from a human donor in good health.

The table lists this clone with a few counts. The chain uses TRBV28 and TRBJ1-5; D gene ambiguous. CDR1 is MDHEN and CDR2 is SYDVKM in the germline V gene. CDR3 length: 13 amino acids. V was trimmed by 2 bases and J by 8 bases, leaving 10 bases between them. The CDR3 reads CASSLRGSKPQHF. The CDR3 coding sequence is TGTGCCAGCAGTTTACGGGGTAGCAAGCCCCAGCATTTT.

DNA of the CDR3: TGCGCCAGCAGCTATCGGCGGGGCCCCTACGAGCAGTACTTC. It yields the protein CASSYRRGPYEQYF. The chain uses TRBV5-1 and TRBJ2-5, with D possibly being TRBD2 (6 bases). The J call is doubtful: the DNA matches TRBJ2-7 better. CDR3 size: 14 residues. Germline V CDR1 and CDR2: SGHRS, YFSETQ.

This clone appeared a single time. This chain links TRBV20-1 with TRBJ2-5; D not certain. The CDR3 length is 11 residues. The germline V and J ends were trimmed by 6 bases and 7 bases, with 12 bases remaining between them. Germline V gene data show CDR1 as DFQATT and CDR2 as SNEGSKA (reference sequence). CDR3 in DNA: TGCAGTGCCACGTCGGGTGGGACCCAGTACTTC. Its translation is CSATSGGTQYF.

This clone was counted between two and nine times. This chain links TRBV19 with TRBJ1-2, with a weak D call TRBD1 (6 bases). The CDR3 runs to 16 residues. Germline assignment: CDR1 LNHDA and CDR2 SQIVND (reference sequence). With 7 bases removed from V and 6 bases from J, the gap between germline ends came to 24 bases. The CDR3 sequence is CASKIRSRAGADGYTF. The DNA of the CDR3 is TGTGCCAGTAAAATTCGGTCTCGTGCGGGGGCCGATGGCTACACCTTC.

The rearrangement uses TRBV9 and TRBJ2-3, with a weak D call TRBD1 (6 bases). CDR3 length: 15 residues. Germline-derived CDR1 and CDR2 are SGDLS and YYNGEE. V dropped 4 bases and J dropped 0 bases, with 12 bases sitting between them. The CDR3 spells CASSPHRVSTDTQYF. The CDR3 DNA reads TGTGCCAGCAGCCCACACAGGGTTAGCACAGATACGCAGTATTTT.

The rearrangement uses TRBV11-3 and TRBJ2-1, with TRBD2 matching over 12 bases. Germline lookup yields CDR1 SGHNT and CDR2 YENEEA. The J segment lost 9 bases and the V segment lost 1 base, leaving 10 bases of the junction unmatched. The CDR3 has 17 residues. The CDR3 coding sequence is TGTGCCAGCAGCTTAGGGAGACTAGCGGGAGATGGTGGTGAGCAGTTCTTC. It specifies CASSLGRLAGDGGEQFF.

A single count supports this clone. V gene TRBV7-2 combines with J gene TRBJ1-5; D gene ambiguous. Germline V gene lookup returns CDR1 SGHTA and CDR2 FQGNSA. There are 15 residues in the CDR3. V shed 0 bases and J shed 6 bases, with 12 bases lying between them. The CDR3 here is CASSLAPGSGQPQHF. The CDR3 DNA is TGTGCCAGCAGCTTAGCGCCGGGGTCGGGTCAGCCCCAGCATTTT.

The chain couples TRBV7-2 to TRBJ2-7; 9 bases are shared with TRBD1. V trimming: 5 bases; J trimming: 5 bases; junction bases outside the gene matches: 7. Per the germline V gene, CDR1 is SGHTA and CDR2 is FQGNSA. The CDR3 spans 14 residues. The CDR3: CASSPGTGSHEQYF. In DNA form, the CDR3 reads TGTGCCAGCAGCCCCGGGACAGGGTCCCACGAGCAGTACTTC.

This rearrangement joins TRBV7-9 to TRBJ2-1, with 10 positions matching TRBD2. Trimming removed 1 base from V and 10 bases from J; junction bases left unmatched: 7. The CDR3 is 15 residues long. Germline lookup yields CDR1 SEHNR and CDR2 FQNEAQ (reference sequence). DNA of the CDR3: TGTGCCAGCAGCTTAGAGTCTAGCGGGAGTGCGGAGCAGTTCTTC. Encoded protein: CASSLESSGSAEQFF.

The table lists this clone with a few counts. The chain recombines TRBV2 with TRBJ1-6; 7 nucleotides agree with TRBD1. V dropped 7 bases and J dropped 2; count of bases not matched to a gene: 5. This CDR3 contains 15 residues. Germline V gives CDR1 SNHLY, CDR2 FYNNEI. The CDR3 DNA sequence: TGTGCCAGCAACATACAGGGGCCCTATAATTCACCCCTCCACTTT. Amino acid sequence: CASNIQGPYNSPLHF.

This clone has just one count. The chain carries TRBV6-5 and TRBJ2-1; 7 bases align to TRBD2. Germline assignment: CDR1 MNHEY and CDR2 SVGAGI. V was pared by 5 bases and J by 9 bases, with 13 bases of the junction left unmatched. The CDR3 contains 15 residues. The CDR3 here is CASSTPPRGGSEQFF. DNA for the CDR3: TGTGCCAGCAGTACGCCCCCACGGGGCGGGAGTGAGCAGTTCTTC.

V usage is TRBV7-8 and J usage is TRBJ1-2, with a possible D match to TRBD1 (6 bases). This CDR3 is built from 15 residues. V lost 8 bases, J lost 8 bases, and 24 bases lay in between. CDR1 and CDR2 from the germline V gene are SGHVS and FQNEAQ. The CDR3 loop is CASARDTNTLQGYTF. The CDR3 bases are TGTGCCAGCGCCCGGGACACCAACACCCTTCAAGGCTACACCTTC.

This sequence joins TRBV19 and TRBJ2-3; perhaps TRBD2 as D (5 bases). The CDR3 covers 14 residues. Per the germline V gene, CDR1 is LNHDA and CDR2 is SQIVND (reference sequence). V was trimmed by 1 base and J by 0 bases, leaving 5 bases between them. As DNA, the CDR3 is TGTGCCAGTAGTATAGGGACTAGCACAGATACGCAGTATTTT. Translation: CASSIGTSTDTQYF.

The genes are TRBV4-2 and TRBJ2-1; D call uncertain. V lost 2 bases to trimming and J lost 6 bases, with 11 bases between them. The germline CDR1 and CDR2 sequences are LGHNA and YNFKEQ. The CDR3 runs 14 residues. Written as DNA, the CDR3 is TGTGCCAGCAGCCAATACCTAGTCTCCAATGAGCAGTTCTTC. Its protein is CASSQYLVSNEQFF.

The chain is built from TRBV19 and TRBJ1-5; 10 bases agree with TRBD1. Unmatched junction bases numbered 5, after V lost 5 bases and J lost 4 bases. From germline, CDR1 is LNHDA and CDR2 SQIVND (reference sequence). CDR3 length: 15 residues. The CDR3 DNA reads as TGTGCCAGTAGTCTCGCGGACAGGGGGAATCAGCCCCAGCATTTT. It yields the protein CASSLADRGNQPQHF.

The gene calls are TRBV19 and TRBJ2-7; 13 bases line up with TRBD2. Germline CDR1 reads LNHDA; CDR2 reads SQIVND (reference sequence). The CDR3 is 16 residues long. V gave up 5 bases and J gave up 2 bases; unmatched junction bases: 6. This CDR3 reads CASSPTGTSGTYEQYF. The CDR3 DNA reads TGTGCCAGTAGTCCAACCGGGACTAGCGGGACCTACGAGCAGTACTTC.

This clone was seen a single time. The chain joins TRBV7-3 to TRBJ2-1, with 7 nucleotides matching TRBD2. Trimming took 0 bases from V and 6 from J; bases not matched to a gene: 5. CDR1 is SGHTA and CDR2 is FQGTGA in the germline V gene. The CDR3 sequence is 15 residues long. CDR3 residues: CASSLTGGGGNEQFF. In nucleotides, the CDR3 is TGTGCCAGCAGCTTAACGGGTGGGGGGGGCAATGAGCAGTTCTTC.

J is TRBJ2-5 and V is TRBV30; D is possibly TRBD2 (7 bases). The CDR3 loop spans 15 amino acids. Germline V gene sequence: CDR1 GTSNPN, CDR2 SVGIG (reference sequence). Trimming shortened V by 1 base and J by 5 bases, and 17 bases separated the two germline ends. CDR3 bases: TGTGCCTGGAGTGGAGGGGGAGGGGGGTGGGAGACCCAGTACTTC. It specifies CAWSGGGGGWETQYF.

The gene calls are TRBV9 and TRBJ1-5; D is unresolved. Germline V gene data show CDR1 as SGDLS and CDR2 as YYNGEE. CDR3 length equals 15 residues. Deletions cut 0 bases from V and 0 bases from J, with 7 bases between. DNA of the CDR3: TGTGCCAGCAGCGTAGCGCGTTATAGCAATCAGCCCCAGCATTTT. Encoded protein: CASSVARYSNQPQHF.

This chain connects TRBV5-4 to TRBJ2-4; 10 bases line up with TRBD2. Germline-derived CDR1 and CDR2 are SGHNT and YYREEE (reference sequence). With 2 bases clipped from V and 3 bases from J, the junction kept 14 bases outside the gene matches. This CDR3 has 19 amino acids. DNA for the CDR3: TGTGCCAGCAGCTTTAATATTCAATCGCTAGCGGGAGTCAAAAACATTCAGTACTTC. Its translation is CASSFNIQSLAGVKNIQYF.

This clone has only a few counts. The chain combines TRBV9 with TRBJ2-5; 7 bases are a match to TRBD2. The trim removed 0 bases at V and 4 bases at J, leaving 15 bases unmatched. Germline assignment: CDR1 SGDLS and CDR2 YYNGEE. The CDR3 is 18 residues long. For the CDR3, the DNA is TGTGCCAGCAGCGTAGCTACTGGGACTACCCCCGGTCGAGAGACCCAGTACTTC. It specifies CASSVATGTTPGRETQYF.

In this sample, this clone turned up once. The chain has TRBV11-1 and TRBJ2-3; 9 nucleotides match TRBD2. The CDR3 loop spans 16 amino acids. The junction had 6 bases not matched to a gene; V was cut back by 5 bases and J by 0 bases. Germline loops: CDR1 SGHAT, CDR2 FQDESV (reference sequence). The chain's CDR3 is CASSGGLADSTDTQYF. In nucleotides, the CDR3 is TGTGCCAGCAGCGGGGGACTAGCTGATAGCACAGATACGCAGTATTTT. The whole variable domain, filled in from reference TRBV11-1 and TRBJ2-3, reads EAEVAQSPRYKITEKSQAVAFWCDPISGHATLYWYRQILGQGPELLVQFQDESVVDDSQLPKDRFSAERLKGVDSTLKIQPAELGDSAMYLCASSGGLADSTDTQYFGPGTRLTVL.

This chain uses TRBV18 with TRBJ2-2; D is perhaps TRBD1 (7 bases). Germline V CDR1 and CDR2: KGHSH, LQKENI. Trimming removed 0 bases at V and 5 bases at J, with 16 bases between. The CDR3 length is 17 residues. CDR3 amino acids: CASSPPRRGPWTGELFF. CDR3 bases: TGTGCCAGCTCACCACCGCGGAGGGGGCCGTGGACCGGGGAGCTGTTTTTT. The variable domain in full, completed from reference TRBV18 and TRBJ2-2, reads NAGVMQNPRHLVRRRGQEARLRCSPMKGHSHVYWYRQLPEEGLKFMVYLQKENIIDESGMPKERFSAEFPKEGPSILRIQQVVRGDSAAYFCASSPPRRGPWTGELFFGEGSRLTVL.

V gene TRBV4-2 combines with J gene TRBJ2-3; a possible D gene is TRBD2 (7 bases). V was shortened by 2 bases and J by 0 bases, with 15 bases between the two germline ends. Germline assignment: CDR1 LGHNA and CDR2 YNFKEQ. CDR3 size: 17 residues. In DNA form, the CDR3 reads TGTGCCAGCAGCCAATCCGTGGCGGGGGCCAGCACAGATACGCAGTATTTT. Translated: CASSQSVAGASTDTQYF.

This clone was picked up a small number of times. Written as DNA, the CDR3 is TGCGCCAGCAGCTTGACCCAGGGGGCCTACGAGCAGTACTTC. Its translation is CASSLTQGAYEQYF. V gene TRBV5-1 combines with J gene TRBJ2-7; TRBD1 agrees at 7 bases. V shed 1 base, J shed 2 bases, and the junction held 3 bases outside the gene matches. The CDR3 sequence is 14 residues long. Germline CDR1 and CDR2: SGHRS and YFSETQ.

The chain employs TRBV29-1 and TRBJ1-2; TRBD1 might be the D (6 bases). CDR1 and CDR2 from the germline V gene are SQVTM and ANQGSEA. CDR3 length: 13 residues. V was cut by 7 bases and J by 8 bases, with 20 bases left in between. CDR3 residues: CSAQDSRSDGYTF. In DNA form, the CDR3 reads TGCAGCGCTCAGGACAGTAGGTCGGACGGCTACACCTTC.